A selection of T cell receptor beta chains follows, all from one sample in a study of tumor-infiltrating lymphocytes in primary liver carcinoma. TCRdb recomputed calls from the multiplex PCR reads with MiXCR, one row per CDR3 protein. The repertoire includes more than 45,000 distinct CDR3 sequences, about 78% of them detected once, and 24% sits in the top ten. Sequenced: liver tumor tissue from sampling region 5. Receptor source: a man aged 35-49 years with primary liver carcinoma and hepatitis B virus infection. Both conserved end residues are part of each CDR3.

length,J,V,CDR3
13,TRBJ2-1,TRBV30,CTWAGDRRAPQFF
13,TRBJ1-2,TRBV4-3,CASCQGTRRGYTF
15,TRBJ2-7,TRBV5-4,CASRLGGLTSYEQYF
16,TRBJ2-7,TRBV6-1,CASSGDSGQGTYEQYF
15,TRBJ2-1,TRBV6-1,CASGVEGVSYNEQFF
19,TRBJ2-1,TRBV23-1,CASRNSTPALAGVCDEQFF
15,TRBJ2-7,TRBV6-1,CAGSTGTSGSYEQYF
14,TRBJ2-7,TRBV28,CAVLRAGMSYEQYF
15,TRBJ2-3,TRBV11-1,CVCSLPRKSTDTQYF
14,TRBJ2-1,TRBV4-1,CTCSQVEGWNEQFF
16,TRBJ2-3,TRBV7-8,CASSSPGSGRRSTQYF
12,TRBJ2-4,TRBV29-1,CSGAAVKNIQYF